This T cell receptor (beta chain) was profiled in a study of shared clonotypes between healthy human individuals. This clone was observed once. Only CD45RO-negative cells positively selected for CCR7 counted as naive CD8 cells, so terminally differentiated effector memory CD45RA+ cells were excluded. Trimming stripped 4 bases from V and 2 bases from J, with 19 bases between. CDR1 is MNHEY, CDR2 SMNVEV, per germline (reference sequence). The CDR3 totals 17 residues. Some clones are missing from TCRdb's copy, which holds only in-frame ones; the method was immunoSEQ multiplex PCR. The sample lists some 2.1 million clones, approximately 94% occurring once.

The sequenced sample consisted of naive CD8+ T cells sorted from blood. The receptor was derived from a man in his late teens or twenties in good health. The chain recombines TRBV27 with TRBJ2-3, with D perhaps being TRBD1 or TRBD2 (5 bases each). CDR3 in DNA: TGTGCCAGCAGTTCCTCAGACAGACTATTGAACACAGATACGCAGTATTTT. This encodes CASSSSDRLLNTDTQYF.